This TCR beta chain was sequenced for a study of vaccination effects on CD4 cells after COVID-19. The wider study: Relative to the second dose, post-vaccine samples were obtained a median of 72 days later.

The assay was immunoSEQ multiplex PCR, and TCRdb's table has in-frame clones only and misses some. The sample contains about 46,000 clones, 65% to 75% of which appear only once. The germline V gene has CDR1 MGHRA and CDR2 YSYEKL. Germline trimming cut 5 bases from V and 0 bases from J; bases unmatched to any gene: 10. CDR3 length equals 17 residues. Comments on this clone: The target antigen is unknown.

Sequencing in the ViraFEST assay came after antigen-specific CD4+ T cells had been expanded with viral peptide pools, which were used to stimulate PBMC. On roughly day 10 of culture, CD4+ T cells were separated out. Each person got two doses of an mRNA SARS-CoV-2 vaccine, BNT162b2 or mRNA-1273. Vaccine recipients lacked prior SARS-CoV-2 infection and had negative nucleocapsid antibodies. Cultures of under 2.5 million PBMC per well contained 10 IU/ml IL-2 plus 10 ug/ml peptides. On both days 3 and 7, half of the culture medium was replaced with IL-2 medium. This specimen was CD4+ T cells from PBMCs cultured with HCoV-OC43 spike peptides, taken after COVID-19 vaccination. Noted subset: HCoV-OC43 spike overlapping peptide pool stimulation. The clonotype comes from a human donor who received a COVID-19 vaccine. The chain joins TRBV4-1 to TRBJ2-1, with 7 bases aligning to TRBD1. CDR3 region: CASSKTPGTVSYNEQFF. The CDR3 bases are TGCGCCAGCAGCAAAACCCCCGGGACAGTCTCCTACAATGAGCAGTTCTTC.